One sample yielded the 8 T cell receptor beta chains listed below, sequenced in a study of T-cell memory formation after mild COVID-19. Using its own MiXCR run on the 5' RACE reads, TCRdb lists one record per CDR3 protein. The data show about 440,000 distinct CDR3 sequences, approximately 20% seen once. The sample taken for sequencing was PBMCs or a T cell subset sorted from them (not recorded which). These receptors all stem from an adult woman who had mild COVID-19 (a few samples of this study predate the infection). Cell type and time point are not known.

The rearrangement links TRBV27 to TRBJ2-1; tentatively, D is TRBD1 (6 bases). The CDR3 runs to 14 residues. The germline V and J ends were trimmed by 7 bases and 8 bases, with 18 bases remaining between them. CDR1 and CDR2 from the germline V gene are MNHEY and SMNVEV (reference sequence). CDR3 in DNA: TGTGCCAGCAAGTTCGATCACAGGGAACATGAGCAGTTCTTC. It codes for CASKFDHREHEQFF.

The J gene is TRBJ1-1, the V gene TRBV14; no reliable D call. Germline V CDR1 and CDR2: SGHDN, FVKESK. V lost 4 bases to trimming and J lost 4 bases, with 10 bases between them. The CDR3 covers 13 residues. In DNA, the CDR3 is TGTGCCAGCAGCCCCGTCGTATCCACTGAAGCTTTCTTT. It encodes CASSPVVSTEAFF.

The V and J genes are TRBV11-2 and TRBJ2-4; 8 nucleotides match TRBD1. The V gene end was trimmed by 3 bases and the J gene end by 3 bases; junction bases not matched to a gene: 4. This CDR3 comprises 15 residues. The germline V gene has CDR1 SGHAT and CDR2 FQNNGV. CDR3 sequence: CASSFDRGLKNIQYF. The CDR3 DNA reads TGTGCCAGCAGCTTCGACAGGGGACTCAAAAACATTCAGTACTTC.

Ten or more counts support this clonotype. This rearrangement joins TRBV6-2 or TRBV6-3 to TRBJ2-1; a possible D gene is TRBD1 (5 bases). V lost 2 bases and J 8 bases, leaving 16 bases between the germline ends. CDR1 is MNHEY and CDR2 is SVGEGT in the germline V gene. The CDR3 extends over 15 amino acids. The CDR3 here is CASSYRSGLYDEQFF. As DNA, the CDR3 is TGTGCCAGCAGTTACCGTTCAGGGTTATACGATGAGCAGTTCTTC.

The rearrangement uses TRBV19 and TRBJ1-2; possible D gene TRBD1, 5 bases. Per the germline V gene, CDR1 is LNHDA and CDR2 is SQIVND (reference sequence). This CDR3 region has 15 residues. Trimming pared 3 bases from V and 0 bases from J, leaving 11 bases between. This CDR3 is CASSIGAGANYGYTF. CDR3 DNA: TGTGCCAGTAGTATCGGGGCAGGAGCTAACTATGGCTACACCTTC. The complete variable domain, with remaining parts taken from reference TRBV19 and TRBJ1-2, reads DGGITQSPKYLFRKEGQNVTLSCEQNLNHDAMYWYRQDPGQGLRLIYYSQIVNDFQKGDIAEGYSVSREKKESFPLTVTSAQKNPTAFYLCASSIGAGANYGYTFGSGTRLTVV.

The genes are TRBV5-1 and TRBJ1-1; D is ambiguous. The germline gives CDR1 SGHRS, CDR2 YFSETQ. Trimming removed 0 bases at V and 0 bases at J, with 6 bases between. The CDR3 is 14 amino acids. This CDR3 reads CASSLAQLNTEAFF. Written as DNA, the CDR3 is TGCGCCAGCAGCTTGGCACAGTTGAACACTGAAGCTTTCTTT.

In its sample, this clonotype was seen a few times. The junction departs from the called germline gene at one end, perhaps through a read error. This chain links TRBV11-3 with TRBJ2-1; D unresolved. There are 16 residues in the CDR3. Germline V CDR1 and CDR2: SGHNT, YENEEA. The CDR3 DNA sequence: TGTGCCAGCAGCCTAGAATCCGGGCGATATCCACATGAGCAGTTCTTC. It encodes CASSLESGRYPHEQFF.

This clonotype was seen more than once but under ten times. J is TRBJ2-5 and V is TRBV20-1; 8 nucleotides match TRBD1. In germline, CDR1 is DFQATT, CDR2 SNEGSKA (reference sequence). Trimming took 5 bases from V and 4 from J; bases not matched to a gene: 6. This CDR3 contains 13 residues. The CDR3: CSAGPGTGETQYF. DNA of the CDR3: TGCAGTGCTGGTCCCGGGACAGGAGAGACCCAGTACTTC.